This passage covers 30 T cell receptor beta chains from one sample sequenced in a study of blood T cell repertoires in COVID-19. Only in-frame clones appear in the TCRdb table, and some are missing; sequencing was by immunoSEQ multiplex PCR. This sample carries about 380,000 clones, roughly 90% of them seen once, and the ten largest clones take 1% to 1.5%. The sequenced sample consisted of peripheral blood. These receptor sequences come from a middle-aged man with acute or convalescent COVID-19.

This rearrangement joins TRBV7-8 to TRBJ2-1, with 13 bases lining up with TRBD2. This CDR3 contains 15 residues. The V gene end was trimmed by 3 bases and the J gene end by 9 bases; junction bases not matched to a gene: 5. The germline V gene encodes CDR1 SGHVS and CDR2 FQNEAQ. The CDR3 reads CASSFGTSGGAEQFF. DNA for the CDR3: TGTGCCAGCAGCTTTGGCACTAGCGGGGGGGCTGAGCAGTTCTTC.

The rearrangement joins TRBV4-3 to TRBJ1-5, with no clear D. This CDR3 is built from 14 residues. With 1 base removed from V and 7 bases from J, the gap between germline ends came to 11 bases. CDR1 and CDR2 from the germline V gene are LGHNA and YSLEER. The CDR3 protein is CASSQALIVQPQHF. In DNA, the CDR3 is TGCGCCAGCAGCCAAGCGTTAATAGTCCAGCCCCAGCATTTT.

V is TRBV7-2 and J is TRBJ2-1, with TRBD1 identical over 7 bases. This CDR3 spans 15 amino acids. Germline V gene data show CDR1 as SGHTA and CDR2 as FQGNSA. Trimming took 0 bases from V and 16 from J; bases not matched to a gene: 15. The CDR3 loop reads CASSLARQGASIAFF. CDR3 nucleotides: TGTGCCAGCAGCTTAGCCCGACAGGGAGCCTCGATCGCTTTCTTC.

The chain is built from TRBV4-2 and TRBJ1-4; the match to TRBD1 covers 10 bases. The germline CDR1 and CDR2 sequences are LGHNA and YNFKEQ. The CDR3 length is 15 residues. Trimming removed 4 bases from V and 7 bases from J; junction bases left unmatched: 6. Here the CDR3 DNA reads TGTGCCAGCAGCCCATCCGGGACAGGGGTTGAAAAACTGTTTTTT. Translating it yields CASSPSGTGVEKLFF.

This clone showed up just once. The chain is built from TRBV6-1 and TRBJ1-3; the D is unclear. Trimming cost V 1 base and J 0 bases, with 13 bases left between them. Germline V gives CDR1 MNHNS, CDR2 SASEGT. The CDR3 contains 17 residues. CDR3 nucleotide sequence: TGTGCCAGCAGTGAAGGTGTCTGGCAGTACTCTGGAAACACCATATATTTT. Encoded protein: CASSEGVWQYSGNTIYF.

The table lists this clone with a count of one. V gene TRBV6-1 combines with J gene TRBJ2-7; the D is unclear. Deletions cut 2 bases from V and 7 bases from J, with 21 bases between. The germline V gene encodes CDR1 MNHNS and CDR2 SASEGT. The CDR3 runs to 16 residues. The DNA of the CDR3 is TGTGCCAGCAGTGAAAGCCAGGTACCCTCCTCGTGGGAGCAGTACTTC. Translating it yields CASSESQVPSSWEQYF.

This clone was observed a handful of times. The CDR3: CASSFQVSGDGEQFF. CDR3 nucleotides: TGTGCCAGCAGCTTTCAGGTTAGCGGAGATGGTGAGCAGTTCTTC. The J gene is TRBJ2-1, the V gene TRBV7-3; D might be TRBD2 (6 bases). The CDR3 spans 15 residues. CDR1 and CDR2 from the germline V gene are SGHTA and FQGTGA. Trimming took 3 bases from V and 9 from J, leaving 18 bases between them. The variable domain in full, with the rest retrieved from reference TRBV7-3 and TRBJ2-1, is GAGVSQTPSNKVTEKGKYVELRCDPISGHTALYWYRQSLGQGPEFLIYFQGTGAADDSGLPNDRFFAVRPEGSVSTLKIQRTERGDSAVYLCASSFQVSGDGEQFFGPGTRLTVL.

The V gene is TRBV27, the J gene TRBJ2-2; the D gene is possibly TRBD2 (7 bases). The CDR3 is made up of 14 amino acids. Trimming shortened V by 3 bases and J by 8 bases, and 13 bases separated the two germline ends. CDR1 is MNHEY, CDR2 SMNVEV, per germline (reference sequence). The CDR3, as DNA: TGTGCCAGCAGTTTGCCCGGGGGGCCTGGGGAGCTGTTTTTT. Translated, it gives CASSLPGGPGELFF.

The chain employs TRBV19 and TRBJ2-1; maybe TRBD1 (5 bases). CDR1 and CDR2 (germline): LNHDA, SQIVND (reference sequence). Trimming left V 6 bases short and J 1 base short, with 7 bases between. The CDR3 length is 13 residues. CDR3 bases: TGTGCCAGTAGCCGACAGTCCTACAATGAGCAGTTCTTC. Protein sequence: CASSRQSYNEQFF.

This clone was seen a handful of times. The CDR3 reads CATSDRDSWGAFF. The DNA of the CDR3 is TGTGCCACCAGTGATCGGGACAGTTGGGGGGCTTTCTTT. The genes are TRBV24-1 and TRBJ1-1, with 7 bases that match TRBD1. The CDR3 contains 13 residues. Looked up from germline, CDR1 is KGHDR and CDR2 is SFDVKD. V shed 3 bases, J shed 11 bases, and the junction held 8 bases outside the gene matches.

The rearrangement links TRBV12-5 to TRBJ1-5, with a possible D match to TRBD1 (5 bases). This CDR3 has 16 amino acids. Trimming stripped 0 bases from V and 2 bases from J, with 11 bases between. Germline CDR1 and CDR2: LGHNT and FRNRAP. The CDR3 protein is CASGLVGGTGNQPQHF. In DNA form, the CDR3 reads TGTGCTAGTGGTTTGGTAGGAGGGACTGGCAATCAGCCCCAGCATTTT.

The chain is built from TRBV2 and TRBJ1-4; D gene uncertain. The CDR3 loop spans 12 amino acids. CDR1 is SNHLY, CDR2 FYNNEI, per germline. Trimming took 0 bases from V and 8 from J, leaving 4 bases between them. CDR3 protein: CASSEAGEKLFF. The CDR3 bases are TGTGCCAGCAGTGAAGCTGGCGAAAAACTGTTTTTT. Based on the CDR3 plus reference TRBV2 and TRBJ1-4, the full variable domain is EPEVTQTPSHQVTQMGQEVILRCVPISNHLYFYWYRQILGQKVEFLVSFYNNEISEKSEIFDDQFSVERPDGSNFTLKIRSTKLEDSAMYFCASSEAGEKLFFGSGTQLSVL.

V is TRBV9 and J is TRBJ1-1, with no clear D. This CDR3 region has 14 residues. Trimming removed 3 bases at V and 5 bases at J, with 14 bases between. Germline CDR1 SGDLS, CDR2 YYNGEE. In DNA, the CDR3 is TGTGCCAGCAGCGCCGCCCCGTCAGGTACTGAAGCTTTCTTT. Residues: CASSAAPSGTEAFF.

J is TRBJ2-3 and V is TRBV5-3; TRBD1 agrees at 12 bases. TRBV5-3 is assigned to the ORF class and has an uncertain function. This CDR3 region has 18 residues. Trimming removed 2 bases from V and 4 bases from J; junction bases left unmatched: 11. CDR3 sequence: CARSFPGQGASSPDTQYF. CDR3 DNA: TGTGCCAGAAGCTTCCCGGGACAGGGGGCCAGTAGTCCAGATACGCAGTATTTT.

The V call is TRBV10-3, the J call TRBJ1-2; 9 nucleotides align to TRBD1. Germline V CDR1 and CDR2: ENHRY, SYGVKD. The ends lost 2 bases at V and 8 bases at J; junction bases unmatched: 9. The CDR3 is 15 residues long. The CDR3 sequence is CAISEPGTGRDGYTF. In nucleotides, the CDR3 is TGTGCCATCAGTGAGCCGGGGACAGGGAGAGACGGCTACACCTTC.

Here the CDR3 reads CASRSNRETNTEAFF. CDR3 DNA: TGTGCCAGCAGGTCCAACAGGGAAACCAACACTGAAGCTTTCTTT. The rearrangement links TRBV6-5 to TRBJ1-1; TRBD1 is a possible D gene (6 bases). The germline V gene encodes CDR1 MNHEY and CDR2 SVGAGI. This CDR3 region has 15 residues. The V end lost 6 bases, the J end lost 2 bases, and 16 bases lay between the germline ends.

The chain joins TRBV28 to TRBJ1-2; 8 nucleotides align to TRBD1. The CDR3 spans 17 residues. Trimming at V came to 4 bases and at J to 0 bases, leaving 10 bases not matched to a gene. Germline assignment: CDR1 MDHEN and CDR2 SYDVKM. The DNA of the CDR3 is TGTGCCAGCAGTTCCTCCGGGACAGGACTATCTAACTATGGCTACACCTTC. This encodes CASSSSGTGLSNYGYTF.

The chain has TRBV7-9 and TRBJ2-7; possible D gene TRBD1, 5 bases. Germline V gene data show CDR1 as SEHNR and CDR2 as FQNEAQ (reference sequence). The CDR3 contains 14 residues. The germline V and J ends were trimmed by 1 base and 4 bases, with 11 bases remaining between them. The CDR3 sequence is CASSLGLAGYEQYF. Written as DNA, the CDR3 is TGTGCCAGCAGCTTAGGTCTCGCAGGGTACGAGCAGTACTTC.

CDR3 sequence reads: CSAKTGFEQFF. CDR3 in DNA: TGCAGTGCTAAAACAGGGTTTGAGCAGTTCTTC. The chain has TRBV20-1 and TRBJ2-1; weak D call: TRBD1 (6 bases). Germline lookup yields CDR1 DFQATT and CDR2 SNEGSKA (reference sequence). CDR3 length equals 11 residues. The germline V and J ends were trimmed by 4 bases and 9 bases, with 10 bases remaining between them.

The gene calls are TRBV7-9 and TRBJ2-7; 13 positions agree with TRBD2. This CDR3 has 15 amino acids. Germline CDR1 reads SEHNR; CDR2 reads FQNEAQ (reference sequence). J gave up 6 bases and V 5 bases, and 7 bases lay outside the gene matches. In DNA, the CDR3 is TGTGCCAGCAGCCCCAGACTAGCGGGAGGTCGCGAGCAGTACTTC. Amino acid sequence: CASSPRLAGGREQYF.

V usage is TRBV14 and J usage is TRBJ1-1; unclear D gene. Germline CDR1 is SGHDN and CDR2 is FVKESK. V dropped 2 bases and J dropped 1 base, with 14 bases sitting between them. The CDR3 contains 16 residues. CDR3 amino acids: CASSQLAAGANTEAFF. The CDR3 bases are TGTGCCAGCAGCCAACTCGCAGCAGGCGCGAACACTGAAGCTTTCTTT.

The DNA for the CDR3 is TGTGCCAGCAGTAGGGGCGGTGGGGGCCGACATTTT. It specifies CASSRGGGGRHF. This rearrangement joins TRBV28 to TRBJ1-5; D perhaps matches TRBD1 (6 bases). V shed 5 bases and J shed 16 bases, with 18 bases lying between them. Germline V gives CDR1 MDHEN, CDR2 SYDVKM. This CDR3 contains 12 residues. Variable domain in full (rest from reference TRBV28 and TRBJ1-5): DVKVTQSSRYLVKRTGEKVFLECVQDMDHENMFWYRQDPGLGLRLIYFSYDVKMKEKGDIPEGYSVSREKKERFSLILESASTNQTSMYLCASSRGGGGRHFGDGTRLSIL.

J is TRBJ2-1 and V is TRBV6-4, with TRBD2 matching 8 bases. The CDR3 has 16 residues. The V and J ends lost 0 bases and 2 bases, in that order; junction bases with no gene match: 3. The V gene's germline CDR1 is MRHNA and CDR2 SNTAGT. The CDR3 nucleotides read TGTGCCAGCAGTGACTCGTGGCGGGGGGCCTACAATGAGCAGTTCTTC. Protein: CASSDSWRGAYNEQFF.

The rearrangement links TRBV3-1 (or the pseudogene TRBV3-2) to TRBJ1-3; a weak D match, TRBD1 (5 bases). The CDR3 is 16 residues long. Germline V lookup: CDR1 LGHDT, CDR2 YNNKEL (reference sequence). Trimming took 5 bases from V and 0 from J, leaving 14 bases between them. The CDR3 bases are TGTGCCAGCAGCTGGGGGAGGCAGGGCTCTGGAAACACCATATATTTT. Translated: CASSWGRQGSGNTIYF.

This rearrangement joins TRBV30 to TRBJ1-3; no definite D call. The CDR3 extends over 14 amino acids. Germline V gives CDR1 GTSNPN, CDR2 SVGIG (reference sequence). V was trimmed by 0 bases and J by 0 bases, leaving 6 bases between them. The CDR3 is CAWSVSSSGNTIYF. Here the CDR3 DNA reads TGTGCCTGGAGTGTTTCCAGCTCTGGAAACACCATATATTTT.

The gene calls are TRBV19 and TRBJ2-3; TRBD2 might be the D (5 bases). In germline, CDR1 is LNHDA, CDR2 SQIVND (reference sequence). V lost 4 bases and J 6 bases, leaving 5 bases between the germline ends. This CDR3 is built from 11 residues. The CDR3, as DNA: TGTGCCAGTAGTACGGGGGATACGCAGTATTTT. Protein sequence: CASSTGDTQYF.

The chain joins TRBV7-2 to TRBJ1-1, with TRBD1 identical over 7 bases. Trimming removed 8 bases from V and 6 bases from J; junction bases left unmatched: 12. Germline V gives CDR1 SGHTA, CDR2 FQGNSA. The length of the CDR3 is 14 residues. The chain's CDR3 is CASCTDREVAEAFF. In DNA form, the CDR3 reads TGTGCCAGCTGTACCGACAGGGAGGTCGCTGAAGCTTTCTTT.

The CDR3 DNA reads TGTGCCAGTAGTAAGGACACTCGCTCCTATAATTCACCCCTCCACTTT. This encodes CASSKDTRSYNSPLHF. The chain couples TRBV19 to TRBJ1-6, with D tentatively TRBD1 (5 bases). Germline-derived CDR1 and CDR2 are LNHDA and SQIVND (reference sequence). Trimming took off 4 bases at V and 0 bases at J, with 10 bases between the two ends. This CDR3 contains 16 residues.

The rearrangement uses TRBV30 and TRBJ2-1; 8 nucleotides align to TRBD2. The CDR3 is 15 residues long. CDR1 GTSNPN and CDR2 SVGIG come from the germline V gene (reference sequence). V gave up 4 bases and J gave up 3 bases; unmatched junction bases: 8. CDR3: CAWNPTSGYYNEQFF. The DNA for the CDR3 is TGTGCCTGGAACCCAACTAGCGGATACTACAATGAGCAGTTCTTC.

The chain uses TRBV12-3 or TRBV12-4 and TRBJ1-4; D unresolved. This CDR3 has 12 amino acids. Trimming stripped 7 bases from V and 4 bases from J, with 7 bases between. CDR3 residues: CASTGVNEKLFF. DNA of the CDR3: TGTGCCAGCACGGGAGTTAATGAAAAACTGTTTTTT.